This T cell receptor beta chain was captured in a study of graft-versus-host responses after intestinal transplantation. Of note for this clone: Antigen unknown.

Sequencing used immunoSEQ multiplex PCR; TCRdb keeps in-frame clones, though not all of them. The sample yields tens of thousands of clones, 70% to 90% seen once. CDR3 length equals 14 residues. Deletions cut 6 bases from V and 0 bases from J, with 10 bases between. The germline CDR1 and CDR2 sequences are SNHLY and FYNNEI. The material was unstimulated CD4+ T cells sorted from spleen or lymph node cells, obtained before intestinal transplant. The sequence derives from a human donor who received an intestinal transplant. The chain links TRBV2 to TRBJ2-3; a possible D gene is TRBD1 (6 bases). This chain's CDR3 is CASSGQTSTDTQYF. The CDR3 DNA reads TGTGCCAGCAGCGGACAGACTAGCACAGATACGCAGTATTTT.